These 18 T cell receptor beta chains were all obtained from the same sample, sequenced in a study of graft-versus-host responses after intestinal transplantation. Some clones are missing from TCRdb's copy, which holds only in-frame ones; the method was immunoSEQ multiplex PCR. The data hold over 15,000 clones, with 74% observed a single time. From the graft tissue, intraepithelial and lamina propria lymphocytes were released through processing. Sequenced here: ileum tissue, sampled 14 days after transplant. The receptors come from a human patient who received an intestinal transplant, so some T cells may come from the graft donor.

The CDR3 reads CAWNDSVVWAGGANVLTF. The CDR3, as DNA: TGTGCCTGGAATGACTCGGTTGTGTGGGCAGGTGGGGCCAACGTCCTGACTTTC. The rearrangement joins TRBV30 to TRBJ2-6; D is unclear. In germline, CDR1 is GTSNPN, CDR2 SVGIG (reference sequence). Trimming cost V 4 bases and J 3 bases, with 22 bases left between them. The CDR3 loop spans 18 amino acids.

This chain uses TRBV30 with TRBJ1-4, with TRBD1 as a possible D gene (6 bases). Trimming pared 0 bases from V and 7 bases from J, leaving 15 bases between. This CDR3 region has 15 residues. Germline CDR1 GTSNPN, CDR2 SVGIG (reference sequence). The CDR3 nucleotides are TGTGCCTGGAGTGTAGGCGGCAGGGGAGGTGAAAAACTGTTTTTT. It is translated as CAWSVGGRGGEKLFF.

The chain uses TRBV2 and TRBJ2-1, with D tentatively TRBD1 (8 bases). The CDR3 contains 17 residues. CDR1 SNHLY and CDR2 FYNNEI come from the germline V gene. V dropped 10 bases and J dropped 2 bases, with 24 bases sitting between them. CDR3 DNA sequence: TGTGCCAACTGGGGGGGGACAGGACCGTTAACCTACAATGAGCAGTTCTTC. Translated, it gives CANWGGTGPLTYNEQFF.

The chain links TRBV5-6 to TRBJ2-7; TRBD1 agrees at 8 bases. The CDR3 runs to 15 residues. V was clipped by 0 bases and J by 3 bases; unmatched bases: 5. The germline V gene encodes CDR1 SGHDT and CDR2 YYEEEE. The DNA for the CDR3 is TGTGCCAGCAGCTTGGTGGGGGGACAGGTCTACGAGCAGTACTTC. As protein: CASSLVGGQVYEQYF.

The rearrangement links TRBV11-2 to TRBJ1-3; no clear D gene. V shed 4 bases and J shed 4 bases, with 5 bases lying between them. Looked up from germline, CDR1 is SGHAT and CDR2 is FQNNGV. The CDR3 is made up of 12 amino acids. As DNA, the CDR3 is TGTGCCAGCAGCTCCCCCGGAAACACCATATATTTT. This gives the protein CASSSPGNTIYF.

This clone was observed a few times. The chain links TRBV30 to TRBJ1-5; D call uncertain. Germline V gene lookup returns CDR1 GTSNPN and CDR2 SVGIG (reference sequence). The CDR3 contains 15 residues. V lost 0 bases and J 4 bases, leaving 13 bases between the germline ends. The CDR3 here is CAWSVHGRLNQPQHF. Here the CDR3 DNA reads TGTGCCTGGAGTGTACATGGCAGGTTGAATCAGCCCCAGCATTTT.

The chain couples TRBV30 to TRBJ2-3, with TRBD1 as a possible D gene (5 bases). The CDR3 length is 13 residues. Germline V gene data show CDR1 as GTSNPN and CDR2 as SVGIG (reference sequence). Trimming stripped 3 bases from V and 3 bases from J, with 10 bases between. The CDR3 loop reads CAWSSQATDTQYF. CDR3 nucleotide sequence: TGTGCCTGGAGCTCACAGGCGACAGATACGCAGTATTTT.

The CDR3 sequence: CASSVHGGYPRDTQYF. In nucleotides, the CDR3 is TGTGCCAGCAGCGTCCACGGGGGCTACCCTCGGGATACGCAGTATTTT. The gene calls are TRBV9 and TRBJ2-3; TRBD1 or TRBD2 may be the D gene (6 bases each). Trimming pared 2 bases from V and 6 bases from J, leaving 19 bases between. The CDR3 contains 16 residues. Germline V gene lookup returns CDR1 SGDLS and CDR2 YYNGEE.

The rearrangement links TRBV9 to TRBJ1-3, with D perhaps TRBD1 (5 bases). This CDR3 region has 15 residues. The germline V gene has CDR1 SGDLS and CDR2 YYNGEE. V was clipped by 4 bases and J by 1 base, with 12 bases between them. The chain's CDR3 is CASSPQGGSGNTIYF. The CDR3 coding sequence is TGTGCCAGCAGCCCCCAGGGAGGATCTGGAAACACCATATATTTT.

V is TRBV5-6 and J is TRBJ2-7; unclear D gene. Germline assignment: CDR1 SGHDT and CDR2 YYEEEE. CDR3 size: 12 residues. The germline V and J ends were trimmed by 1 base and 5 bases, with 7 bases remaining between them. The CDR3 nucleotides read TGTGCCAGCAGCTTGTGGCCCGACGAGCAGTACTTC. Protein: CASSLWPDEQYF.

The chain uses TRBV5-4 and TRBJ1-5; D possibly corresponds to TRBD1 (5 bases). Trimming took off 4 bases at V and 1 base at J, with 9 bases between the two ends. Germline values: CDR1 SGHNT, CDR2 YYREEE (reference sequence). The CDR3 contains 14 residues. The CDR3 loop reads CASSLGGSNQPQHF. The CDR3 DNA is TGTGCCAGCAGCCTCGGGGGGAGCAATCAGCCCCAGCATTTT.

The chain links TRBV30 to TRBJ1-1, with 7 bases fitting TRBD1. CDR1 GTSNPN and CDR2 SVGIG come from the germline V gene (reference sequence). The CDR3 runs to 13 residues. V shed 3 bases, J shed 2 bases, and the junction held 3 bases outside the gene matches. CDR3 DNA: TGTGCCTGGAGCCGACAGGGCAACACTGAAGCTTTCTTT. This translates into CAWSRQGNTEAFF.

This chain joins TRBV27 and TRBJ2-1, with unresolved D. The CDR3 contains 13 residues. Looked up from germline, CDR1 is MNHEY and CDR2 is SMNVEV (reference sequence). The V gene lost 0 bases and the J gene lost 4 bases, with 4 bases spanning the gap. The CDR3 spells CASSLSPYNEQFF. For the CDR3, the DNA is TGTGCCAGCAGTTTATCGCCGTACAATGAGCAGTTCTTC.

V and J are TRBV6-5 and TRBJ2-6; D is unresolved. V was trimmed by 8 bases and J by 4 bases, leaving 9 bases between them. CDR1 is MNHEY and CDR2 is SVGAGI in the germline V gene. The CDR3 sequence is 13 residues long. CDR3 protein: CASGIAGANVLTF. The CDR3 region has the DNA TGTGCCAGCGGGATAGCAGGGGCCAACGTCCTGACTTTC.

The V call is TRBV5-1, the J call TRBJ2-1; D may be TRBD2 (5 bases). In germline, CDR1 is SGHRS, CDR2 YFSETQ. The CDR3 consists of 16 residues. V was cut by 0 bases and J by 9 bases, with 19 bases left in between. The CDR3 DNA is TGCGCCAGCAGCTTGGCCTTCGGAACCCTTGGAGGTGAGCAGTTCTTC. Residues: CASSLAFGTLGGEQFF.

This clone was recorded a few times. The genes are TRBV30 and TRBJ1-2, with D perhaps matching TRBD1 (5 bases). Trimming removed 2 bases at V and 5 bases at J, with 12 bases between. Germline lookup yields CDR1 GTSNPN and CDR2 SVGIG (reference sequence). The CDR3 consists of 13 residues. CDR3 sequence: CAWSLGRFYGYTF. For the CDR3, the DNA is TGTGCCTGGAGTTTGGGACGCTTTTATGGCTACACCTTC.

This clone came up once. The rearrangement links TRBV5-4 to TRBJ2-7, with 12 nucleotides matching TRBD2. The length of the CDR3 is 15 residues. CDR1 is SGHNT and CDR2 is YYREEE in the germline V gene (reference sequence). Unmatched junction bases numbered 4, after V lost 4 bases and J lost 2 bases. CDR3 in DNA: TGTGCCAGCAGCCGGACTAGCGGGGAGACCTACGAGCAGTACTTC. It codes for CASSRTSGETYEQYF.

The rearrangement joins TRBV9 to TRBJ2-2, with 8 bases lining up with TRBD2. V was clipped by 1 base and J by 0 bases; unmatched bases: 2. CDR3 length: 16 residues. Germline V lookup: CDR1 SGDLS, CDR2 YYNGEE. The CDR3 DNA reads as TGTGCCAGCAGCGTATATAGCGGGACGAACACCGGGGAGCTGTTTTTT. Translated: CASSVYSGTNTGELFF.